This T cell receptor beta chain is from a study of regulatory T cells in long-lasting Graves disease. General observations from the study: The small sample size may have reduced accuracy. Patients with persistent Graves' had lower TCR diversity than newly diagnosed patients.

Construction of the TCR beta libraries employed iRepertoire HTBI primers in conjunction with Arm-PCR of CDR3 regions. MiXCR was run by TCRdb on the multiplex PCR reads, yielding one entry per CDR3 protein. The table includes under 450,000 distinct CDR3 sequences, roughly 24% detected once. Time point noted: persistent/refractory GD, antithyroid drugs over 5 years with positive TRAb. The TCR library was made from RNA that had been extracted from PBMCs in TRIzol. This clonotype was picked up many times. Its antigen is still unknown. V lost 5 bases and J lost 4; bases outside the gene matches: 13. CDR1 and CDR2 (germline): ENHRY, SYGVKD. The CDR3 covers 16 residues.

The receptor was isolated from a woman aged 40-49 years with Graves disease. This sample comprised peripheral blood mononuclear cells (PBMCs), obtained when the disease was refractory, from a patient treated with antithyroid drugs. The chain combines TRBV10-3 with TRBJ2-5, with 7 positions matching TRBD2. Written as DNA, the CDR3 is TGTGCCATCAGTCCTACCCTAGCGGAGGTCCGAGAGACCCAGTACTTC. It yields the protein CAISPTLAEVRETQYF.